The T cell receptor beta chain under discussion was sequenced for a study of shared clonotypes between healthy human individuals. Study background: Per donor, CD8 memory used one plate, CD8 naive used two, CD4 memory used three and CD4 naive used three.

Study-wide findings and caveats: Researchers sampled blood only, noting tissue repertoires likely differ. The study found lower generation probabilities in non-shared clonotypes than in those shared by all four donors.

In regard to this clone: What it recognizes is unknown.

V dropped 8 bases and J dropped 3; count of bases not matched to a gene: 9. CDR1 LNHNV and CDR2 YYDKDF come from the germline V gene (reference sequence). The CDR3 is 16 amino acids. Assay: immunoSEQ multiplex PCR; the TCRdb copy retains only in-frame clones and omits some. The table records more than 1 million clones, around 82% of them present only once. Naive CD45RA+ and memory CD45RA-negative subsets were split from CD4+ cells. This clonotype was obtained from a man younger than 35 in good health. Some clones in this sample may be carry-over from other donors' samples. The sequencing input was memory CD4+ T cells from PBMCs. Subset indicated: CD45RA-negative fraction. This chain connects TRBV15 to TRBJ2-6; 8 bases line up with TRBD1. The CDR3 DNA follows: TGTGCCACCCAATCCCAGGGGGCTCGTGGGGCCAACGTCCTGACTTTC. Amino acid sequence: CATQSQGARGANVLTF.